This T cell receptor beta chain was retrieved from a study of T cell repertoires in cytomegalovirus infection. Whole-study context: Indications of both CMV infection and matching HLA type were provided by public TCR beta signatures. Overall study results and limits: People with CMV and the relevant HLA were identified by cumulative public TCR beta family frequency. HLA-C-restricted CMV clonotypes gave the most frequent clonotype in two of eight donors.

This clonotype was observed many times. No antigen is known for it. The V gene's germline CDR1 is SGHTA and CDR2 FQGNSA. The V end was cut by 1 base, the J end by 1 base, with 10 bases between. CDR3 length equals 15 residues. In TCRdb, the reads were re-called with MiXCR into one record per CDR3 protein. The profile covers under 850,000 distinct CDR3 sequences, with around 31% appearing a single time and around a sixth taken by the ten largest. The sample consisted of cultured PBMCs, taken from culture after CMV antigen stimulation. The clonotype comes from a human donor in good health (CMV status not recorded). Some clones in this sample may be carry-over from other donors' samples. The chain links TRBV7-2 to TRBJ2-5; D call uncertain. This chain's CDR3 is CASSLVDRSQETQYF. The CDR3 nucleotides are TGTGCCAGCAGCTTAGTCGATCGGTCCCAAGAGACCCAGTACTTC. Together with reference TRBV7-2 and TRBJ2-5, the CDR3 gives the full variable domain: GAGVSQSPSNKVTEKGKDVELRCDPISGHTALYWYRQSLGQGLEFLIYFQGNSAPDKSGLPSDRFSAERTGGSVSTLTIQRTQQEDSAVYLCASSLVDRSQETQYFGPGTRLLVL.